The present entry profiles one T cell receptor beta chain with its context. Its specificity is unknown. Method: immunoSEQ multiplex PCR; TCRdb's copy keeps in-frame clones and lacks some. Seen here are about 480,000 clones, 60% to 80% observed once, and the top ten hold approximately 12%. The unsorted samples had some 90 million PBMCs used for genomic DNA. This sample is part of a study of shared clonotypes between healthy human individuals. Study-level results: Since donors were few, the genetic and exposure-history diversity represented was limited.

Germline loops: CDR1 SGDLS, CDR2 YYNGEE. The CDR3 loop spans 20 amino acids. V shed 2 bases, J shed 0 bases, and the junction held 13 bases outside the gene matches. The TCR was taken from a middle-aged woman in good health. Some clones in this sample may be carry-over from other donors' samples. V and J are TRBV9 and TRBJ2-6, with TRBD1 matching over 8 bases. Sequences were obtained from PBMCs. CDR3 sequence: CASSVSIRTGSASGANVLTF. The CDR3 bases are TGTGCCAGCAGCGTGAGTATTAGGACAGGGAGCGCCTCTGGGGCCAACGTCCTGACTTTC.